These 26 T cell receptor beta chains share one sample of origin, sequenced in a study of T cell responses to AZD1222 COVID-19 vaccine. The protocol was immunoSEQ multiplex PCR, while the TCRdb copy is restricted to in-frame clones and leaves out a portion. Here the sample spans about 120,000 clones, 80% to 90% being singletons. The specimen comprised peripheral blood, sampled 28 days after the second AZD1222 dose. The receptors stem from an adult who received the AZD1222 COVID-19 vaccine.

In this sample, this clone turned up a few times. CDR3 in amino acids: CASSISVQSRWNEQFF. CDR3 coding DNA: TGTGCCAGTAGTATCTCCGTGCAAAGTAGGTGGAATGAGCAGTTCTTC. J is TRBJ2-1 and V is TRBV19; no definite D call. The length of the CDR3 is 16 residues. V was clipped by 3 bases and J by 7 bases, with 19 bases between them. The V gene's germline CDR1 is LNHDA and CDR2 SQIVND (reference sequence).

V gene TRBV20-1 combines with J gene TRBJ1-1; D is undetermined. V gave up 1 base and J gave up 7 bases, with 4 bases separating them. The germline gives CDR1 DFQATT, CDR2 SNEGSKA (reference sequence). This CDR3 is built from 10 residues. This chain's CDR3 is CSARVREAFF. The CDR3 DNA is TGCAGTGCTAGAGTCCGTGAAGCTTTCTTT.

The chain links TRBV11-2 to TRBJ1-2; D perhaps matches TRBD1 (6 bases). Germline CDR1 SGHAT, CDR2 FQNNGV. This CDR3 has 16 amino acids. Trimming left V 2 bases short and J 1 base short, with 14 bases between. The CDR3 DNA reads as TGTGCCAGCAGCTTATCTGGGGGCAAACTTAACTATGGCTACACCTTC. The encoded protein is CASSLSGGKLNYGYTF.

The V and J genes are TRBV7-2 and TRBJ2-2; a weak D match, TRBD1 (5 bases). The V gene lost 1 base and the J gene lost 8 bases, with 11 bases spanning the gap. The CDR3 extends over 14 amino acids. Germline V CDR1 and CDR2: SGHTA, FQGNSA. CDR3 DNA sequence: TGTGCCAGCAGCTTAGAGGGGCTACGGGGGGAGCTGTTTTTT. Translated: CASSLEGLRGELFF.

The chain links TRBV5-5 to TRBJ1-5; 8 nucleotides agree with TRBD1. V dropped 0 bases and J dropped 2; count of bases not matched to a gene: 7. This CDR3 contains 17 residues. Looked up from germline, CDR1 is SGHKS and CDR2 is YYEKEE (reference sequence). Written as DNA, the CDR3 is TGTGCCAGCAGCTTGGCCGACAGGGGCGGAGGCAATCAGCCCCAGCATTTT. Translation: CASSLADRGGGNQPQHF.

The chain links TRBV12-3 or TRBV12-4 to TRBJ2-7, with D unclear. This CDR3 region has 13 residues. Trimming took off 6 bases at V and 6 bases at J, with 15 bases between the two ends. The CDR3 bases are TGTGCCAGCAGCCTGGCCCCCTACAGCGAGCAGTACTTC. The encoded protein is CASSLAPYSEQYF.

The rearrangement joins TRBV7-8 to TRBJ1-1, with D uncertain. The V gene lost 5 bases and the J gene lost 5 bases, with 18 bases spanning the gap. CDR1 and CDR2 (germline): SGHVS, FQNEAQ. The CDR3 runs 15 residues. CDR3 loop: CASSPSGTTVTEAFF. Here the CDR3 DNA reads TGTGCCAGCAGCCCAAGCGGAACAACCGTAACTGAAGCTTTCTTT.

The genes are TRBV15 and TRBJ2-7, with 9 bases that match TRBD1. The CDR3 contains 15 residues. With 4 bases clipped from V and 4 bases from J, the junction kept 8 bases outside the gene matches. CDR1 is LNHNV, CDR2 YYDKDF, per germline (reference sequence). As DNA, the CDR3 is TGTGCCACCAGCACGCCGGGACAGGGAAGGTACGAGCAGTACTTC. It is translated as CATSTPGQGRYEQYF.

This sequence joins TRBV3-1 (or the pseudogene TRBV3-2) and TRBJ1-1; a weak D match, TRBD1 (6 bases). V was cut by 5 bases and J by 4 bases, with 14 bases left in between. Germline V gene data show CDR1 as LGHDT and CDR2 as YNNKEL (reference sequence). The CDR3 runs 14 residues. The CDR3 sequence: CASSYSDRSTEAFF. The CDR3 DNA is TGTGCCAGCAGCTATTCGGACAGAAGCACTGAAGCTTTCTTT.

V usage is TRBV6-5 and J usage is TRBJ1-1, with 7 bases fitting TRBD1. The germline CDR1 and CDR2 sequences are MNHEY and SVGAGI. V lost 7 bases and J lost 7; bases outside the gene matches: 6. This CDR3 is built from 12 residues. The CDR3 loop reads CASTQTGREAFF. The DNA of the CDR3 is TGTGCCAGCACCCAGACAGGGCGTGAAGCTTTCTTT.

The rearrangement links TRBV2 to TRBJ2-7; D unclear. The germline V gene encodes CDR1 SNHLY and CDR2 FYNNEI. The CDR3 covers 12 residues. Trimming pared 5 bases from V and 5 bases from J, leaving 10 bases between. CDR3 nucleotide sequence: TGTGCCAGCAGTAAAGGGCAGCACGAGCAGTACTTC. Amino acid sequence: CASSKGQHEQYF.

The chain links TRBV11-2 to TRBJ2-3; TRBD2 matches 9 bases. Germline CDR1 SGHAT, CDR2 FQNNGV. This CDR3 comprises 15 residues. The junction had 6 bases not matched to a gene; V was cut back by 2 bases and J by 6 bases. The CDR3 DNA sequence: TGTGCCAGCAGCTTAAGGCGGGGGGGCCGGGATACGCAGTATTTT. Amino acids: CASSLRRGGRDTQYF.

The sample holds one count of this clone. The chain couples TRBV7-2 to TRBJ2-1; no clear D. Trimming removed 1 base at V and 3 bases at J, with 4 bases between. Germline V gene lookup returns CDR1 SGHTA and CDR2 FQGNSA. The CDR3 consists of 13 residues. DNA for the CDR3: TGTGCCAGCAGCTTAGACAGCTACAATGAGCAGTTCTTC. This encodes CASSLDSYNEQFF.

This sequence joins TRBV28 and TRBJ2-4; D not resolved. Germline CDR1 is MDHEN and CDR2 is SYDVKM. The CDR3 consists of 15 residues. V lost 7 bases, J lost 0 bases, and 13 bases lay in between. CDR3 DNA: TGTGCCAGCACCGAAGCCTCGGAAGCCAAAAACATTCAGTACTTC. Translating gives CASTEASEAKNIQYF.

The V call is TRBV12-3 or TRBV12-4, the J call TRBJ1-4; 9 bases match TRBD1. With 0 bases clipped from V and 12 bases from J, the junction kept 2 bases outside the gene matches. The CDR3 length is 13 residues. The CDR3 spells CASSLARQGELFF. The CDR3 region has the DNA TGTGCCAGCAGTTTAGCTCGACAGGGGGAACTGTTTTTT.

This rearrangement joins TRBV6-6 to TRBJ1-2; D gene ambiguous. The CDR3 contains 13 residues. Per the germline V gene, CDR1 is MNHNY and CDR2 is SVGAGI (reference sequence). V lost 6 bases, J lost 8 bases, and 16 bases lay in between. CDR3 sequence reads: CASSWTGAYGYTF. CDR3 coding DNA: TGTGCCAGCAGCTGGACGGGTGCCTACGGCTACACCTTC.

The genes are TRBV4-3 and TRBJ1-2; 8 nucleotides match TRBD1. Germline V gene data show CDR1 as LGHNA and CDR2 as YSLEER. CDR3 length: 15 residues. Trimming took 1 base from V and 4 from J; bases not matched to a gene: 5. The CDR3: CASSQAWTGTYGYTF. CDR3 bases: TGCGCCAGCAGCCAAGCATGGACAGGGACCTATGGCTACACCTTC.

The gene calls are TRBV29-1 and TRBJ2-7; TRBD2 might be the D (5 bases). CDR1 and CDR2 (germline): SQVTM, ANQGSEA. The length of the CDR3 is 12 residues. The V end lost 3 bases, the J end lost 5 bases, and 11 bases lay between the germline ends. CDR3 in amino acids: CSVDHNGNEQYF. CDR3 in DNA: TGCAGCGTTGACCACAACGGGAACGAGCAGTACTTC.

This chain links TRBV6-5 with TRBJ1-3, with D perhaps TRBD1 (6 bases). The CDR3 spans 14 residues. Germline assignment: CDR1 MNHEY and CDR2 SVGAGI. Trimming pared 5 bases from V and 2 bases from J, leaving 10 bases between. CDR3 amino acids: CASSKQGPGNTIYF. CDR3 coding DNA: TGTGCCAGCAGTAAACAGGGACCTGGAAACACCATATATTTT.

This clone has just one count. The J gene is TRBJ1-2, the V gene TRBV9, with D possibly being TRBD1 (6 bases). Germline values: CDR1 SGDLS, CDR2 YYNGEE. The CDR3 runs to 14 residues. The V end lost 1 base, the J end lost 4 bases, and 11 bases lay between the germline ends. The DNA for the CDR3 is TGTGCCAGCAGCGTAACCGGACAGCGCTATGGCTACACCTTC. Translating it yields CASSVTGQRYGYTF.

This sequence joins TRBV28 and TRBJ1-5; D ambiguous. The length of the CDR3 is 16 residues. The V end was cut by 6 bases, the J end by 0 bases, with 15 bases between. Germline loops: CDR1 MDHEN, CDR2 SYDVKM. CDR3: CASSPRSAYSNQPQHF. The CDR3 region has the DNA TGTGCCAGCAGCCCCCGCAGCGCCTATAGCAATCAGCCCCAGCATTTT.

This clone was recorded once. V gene TRBV7-8 combines with J gene TRBJ2-5, with a possible D match to TRBD2 (5 bases). The CDR3 consists of 14 residues. V was pared by 5 bases and J by 7 bases, with 17 bases between. Germline CDR1 is SGHVS and CDR2 is FQNEAQ. The CDR3 bases are TGTGCCAGCAGCATAGGAGGAGCACAGCCGACCCAGTACTTC. It translates to CASSIGGAQPTQYF.

The rearrangement joins TRBV5-1 to TRBJ2-7; 8 bases map to TRBD2. Trimming cost V 4 bases and J 3 bases; bases outside gene matches: 12. Germline V gene data show CDR1 as SGHRS and CDR2 as YFSETQ. The CDR3 is 16 residues long. CDR3 in amino acids: CASSPIGSGGVYEQYF. CDR3 nucleotide sequence: TGCGCCAGCAGCCCTATCGGGAGCGGGGGTGTCTACGAGCAGTACTTC.

As for this clone: The junction departs from germline at one end; a sequencing error may be responsible. This chain uses TRBV27 with TRBJ2-7; D perhaps matches TRBD2 (5 bases). The CDR3 sequence is 11 residues long. Looked up from germline, CDR1 is MNHEY and CDR2 is SMNVEV (reference sequence). The CDR3 DNA sequence: TGTGCCAGCAGTTTTGGAGGACCCCTCAATTTC. This encodes CASSFGGPLNF.

The chain uses TRBV5-1 and TRBJ1-1; tentative D call: TRBD1 (5 bases). Germline assignment: CDR1 SGHRS and CDR2 YFSETQ. This CDR3 region has 13 residues. The V gene lost 3 bases and the J gene lost 5 bases, with 11 bases spanning the gap. CDR3 coding DNA: TGCGCCAGCAGCTCCAGGGTGGAGACTGAAGCTTTCTTT. Protein: CASSSRVETEAFF. Combining the CDR3 with reference TRBV5-1 and TRBJ1-1 gives the whole variable domain KAGVTQTPRYLIKTRGQQVTLSCSPISGHRSVSWYQQTPGQGLQFLFEYFSETQRNKGNFPGRFSGRQFSNSRSEMNVSTLELGDSALYLCASSSRVETEAFFGQGTRLTVV.

The V call is TRBV4-1, the J call TRBJ2-3; 8 nucleotides align to TRBD1. From germline, CDR1 is MGHRA and CDR2 YSYEKL. The V segment lost 1 base and the J segment 8 bases; nucleotides outside the gene matches: 8. The CDR3 sequence is 15 residues long. CDR3 sequence reads: CASSQVTGAASTQYF. The CDR3 coding sequence is TGCGCCAGCAGCCAAGTGACAGGGGCCGCAAGTACGCAGTATTTT.